Sequencing of this T cell receptor beta chain was carried out in a study of T cell responses to AZD1222 COVID-19 vaccine. Study results and limitations: Among those given AZD1222, only six were seropositive at baseline. Among spike-specific TCRs, nearly half reportedly target unmutated variant regions. In a largely white British group with more females than males, clonal diversity was possibly underestimated. None of the repertoires were sampled until the peak T cell response had passed.

CDR3 length: 14 amino acids. From germline, CDR1 is LNHNV and CDR2 YYDKDF (reference sequence). With V trimmed by 5 bases and J by 10 bases, 6 bases remained unmatched. Concerning this clone itself: The target antigen is unknown.

Using immunoSEQ multiplex PCR, the repertoire was profiled, and TCRdb retains in-frame clones only, with some absent. The sample has 80,000 to 85,000 clones, approximately 90% seen once; the top ten hold 6.5% to 9.5%. The receptor's source is an adult who received the AZD1222 COVID-19 vaccine. Source: peripheral blood, taken 28 days after the second AZD1222 dose. This rearrangement joins TRBV15 to TRBJ1-5, with 12 bases matching TRBD1. CDR3 nucleotides: TGTGCCACCAGCCGGGACAGGGGGCTAAGTCCCCAGCATTTT. It codes for CATSRDRGLSPQHF.